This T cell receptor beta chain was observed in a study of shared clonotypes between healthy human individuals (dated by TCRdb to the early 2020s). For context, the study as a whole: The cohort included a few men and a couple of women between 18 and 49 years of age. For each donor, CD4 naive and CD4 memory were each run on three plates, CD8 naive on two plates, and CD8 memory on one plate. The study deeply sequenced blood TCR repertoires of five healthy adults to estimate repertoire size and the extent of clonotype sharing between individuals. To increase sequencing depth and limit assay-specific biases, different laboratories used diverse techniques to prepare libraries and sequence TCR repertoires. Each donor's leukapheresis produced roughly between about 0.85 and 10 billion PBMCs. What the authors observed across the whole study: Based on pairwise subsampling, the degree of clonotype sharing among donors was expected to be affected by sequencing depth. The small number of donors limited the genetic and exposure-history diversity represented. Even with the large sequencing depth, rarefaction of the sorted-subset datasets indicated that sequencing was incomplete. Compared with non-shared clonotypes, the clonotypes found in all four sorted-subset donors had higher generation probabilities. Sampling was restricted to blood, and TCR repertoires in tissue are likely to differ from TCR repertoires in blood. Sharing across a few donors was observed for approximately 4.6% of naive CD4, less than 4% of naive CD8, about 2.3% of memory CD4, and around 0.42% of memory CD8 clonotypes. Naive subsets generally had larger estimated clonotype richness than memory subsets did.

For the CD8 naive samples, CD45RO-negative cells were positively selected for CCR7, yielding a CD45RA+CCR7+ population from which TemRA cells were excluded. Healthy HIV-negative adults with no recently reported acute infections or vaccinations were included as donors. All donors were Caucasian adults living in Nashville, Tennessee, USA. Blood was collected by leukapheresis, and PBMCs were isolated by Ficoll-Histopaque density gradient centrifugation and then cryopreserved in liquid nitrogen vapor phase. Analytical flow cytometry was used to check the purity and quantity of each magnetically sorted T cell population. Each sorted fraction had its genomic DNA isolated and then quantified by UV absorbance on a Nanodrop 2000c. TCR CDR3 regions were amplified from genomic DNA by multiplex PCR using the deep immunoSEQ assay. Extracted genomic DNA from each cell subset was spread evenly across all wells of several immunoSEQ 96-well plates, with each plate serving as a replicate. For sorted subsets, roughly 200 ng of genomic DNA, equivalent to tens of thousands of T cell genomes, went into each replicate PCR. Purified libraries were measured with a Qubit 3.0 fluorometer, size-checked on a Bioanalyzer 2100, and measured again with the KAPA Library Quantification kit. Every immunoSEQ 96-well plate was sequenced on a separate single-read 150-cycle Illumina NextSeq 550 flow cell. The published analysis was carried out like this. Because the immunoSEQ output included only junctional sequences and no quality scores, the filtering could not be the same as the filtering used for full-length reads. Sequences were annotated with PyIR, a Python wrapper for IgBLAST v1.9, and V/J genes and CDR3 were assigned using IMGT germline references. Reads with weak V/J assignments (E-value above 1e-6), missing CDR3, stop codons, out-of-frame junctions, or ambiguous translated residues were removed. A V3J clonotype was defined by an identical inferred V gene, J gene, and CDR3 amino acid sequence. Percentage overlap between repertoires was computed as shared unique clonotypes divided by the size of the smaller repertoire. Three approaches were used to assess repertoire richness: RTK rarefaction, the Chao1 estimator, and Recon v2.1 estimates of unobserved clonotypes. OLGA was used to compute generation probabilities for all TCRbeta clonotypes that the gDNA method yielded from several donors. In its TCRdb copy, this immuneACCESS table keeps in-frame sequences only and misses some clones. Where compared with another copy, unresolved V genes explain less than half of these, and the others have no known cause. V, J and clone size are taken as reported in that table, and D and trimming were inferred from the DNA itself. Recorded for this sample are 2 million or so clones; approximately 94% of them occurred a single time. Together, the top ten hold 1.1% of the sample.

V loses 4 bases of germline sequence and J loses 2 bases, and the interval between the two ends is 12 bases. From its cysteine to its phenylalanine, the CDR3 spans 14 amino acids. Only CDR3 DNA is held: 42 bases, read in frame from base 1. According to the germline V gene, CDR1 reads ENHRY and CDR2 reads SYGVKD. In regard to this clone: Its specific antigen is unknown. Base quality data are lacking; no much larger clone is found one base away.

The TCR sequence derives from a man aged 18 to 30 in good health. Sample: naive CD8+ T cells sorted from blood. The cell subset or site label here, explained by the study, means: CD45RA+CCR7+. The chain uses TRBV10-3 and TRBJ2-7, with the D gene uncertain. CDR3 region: CAISVPGRPYEQYF. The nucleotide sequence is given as TGTGCCATCAGTGTCCCCGGCAGGCCCTACGAGCAGTACTTC.